The 18 T cell receptor beta chains in this list originate from one sample, sequenced in a study of OX40 agonist ivuxolimab in advanced cancers. Clones were sequenced by immunoSEQ multiplex PCR, and TCRdb holds only the in-frame ones, with some missing. Of over 85,000 clones listed, about 83% are singletons. The material was CD4+ or CD8+ T cells sorted from blood, obtained in a trial of the OX40 agonist ivuxolimab. Receptor source: an adult with an advanced solid tumor such as melanoma, head and neck, liver or kidney cancer.

The chain uses TRBV18 and TRBJ2-7; the D gene is possibly TRBD2 (6 bases). The CDR3 sequence is 13 residues long. V was cut by 3 bases and J by 5 bases, with 11 bases left in between. Germline CDR1 is KGHSH and CDR2 is LQKENI. The CDR3 nucleotides read TGTGCCAGCTCACCGGCCGGAGGGAACGAGCAGTACTTC. Protein: CASSPAGGNEQYF.

On this clone: An end of the junction does not agree with germline; a read error may underlie this. The chain couples TRBV5-8 to TRBJ1-2, with 7 positions matching TRBD1. Germline CDR1 and CDR2: SGHTS and YDEGEE. This CDR3 comprises 12 residues. This CDR3 is CASSAVSGQSNF. The CDR3 DNA reads as TGTGCCAGCAGCGCCGTGTCGGGACAGTCTAACTTC.

The chain links TRBV6-1 to TRBJ1-1, with 8 bases aligning to TRBD1. Germline V lookup: CDR1 MNHNS, CDR2 SASEGT. CDR3 size: 15 residues. Unmatched junction bases numbered 5, after V lost 0 bases and J lost 5 bases. The CDR3 DNA reads as TGTGCCAGCAGTGAAGCGCCAGGGGGCCGGACTGAAGCTTTCTTT. As protein: CASSEAPGGRTEAFF.

CDR3 loop: CATSRDRGQAGQPQHF. As DNA, the CDR3 is TGTGCCACCAGCAGAGATAGAGGGCAGGCTGGGCAGCCCCAGCATTTT. The gene calls are TRBV15 and TRBJ1-5; D uncertain. The CDR3 loop spans 16 amino acids. Deletions cut 0 bases from V and 7 bases from J, with 16 bases between. In germline, CDR1 is LNHNV, CDR2 YYDKDF (reference sequence).

The chain uses TRBV7-2 and TRBJ1-1, with TRBD1 as a possible D gene (6 bases). The CDR3 sequence is 14 residues long. Trimming cost V 5 bases and J 6 bases, with 16 bases left between them. Per germline, CDR1 SGHTA and CDR2 FQGNSA. The CDR3 sequence: CASSRLGDTAEAFF. The CDR3 DNA sequence: TGTGCCAGCAGCCGCCTGGGGGACACGGCTGAAGCTTTCTTT.

The chain carries TRBV2 and TRBJ1-2; D is unresolved. Germline V gene lookup returns CDR1 SNHLY and CDR2 FYNNEI. The CDR3 covers 15 residues. Trimming took off 6 bases at V and 3 bases at J, with 17 bases between the two ends. The CDR3 sequence is CASSQRLGGHYGYTF. CDR3 nucleotide sequence: TGTGCCAGCAGCCAACGGCTAGGAGGACACTATGGCTACACCTTC. The variable domain in full, completed from reference TRBV2 and TRBJ1-2, reads EPEVTQTPSHQVTQMGQEVILRCVPISNHLYFYWYRQILGQKVEFLVSFYNNEISEKSEIFDDQFSVERPDGSNFTLKIRSTKLEDSAMYFCASSQRLGGHYGYTFGSGTRLTVV.

The chain uses TRBV18 and TRBJ2-7; no definite D call. This CDR3 has 14 amino acids. V dropped 6 bases and J dropped 0 bases, with 12 bases sitting between them. CDR1 is KGHSH and CDR2 is LQKENI in the germline V gene. CDR3 coding DNA: TGTGCCAGCTCCCGTGACCAGCGCTCCTACGAGCAGTACTTC. The encoded protein is CASSRDQRSYEQYF.

V is TRBV19 and J is TRBJ2-5; D could derive from TRBD1 or TRBD2 (5 bases each). The length of the CDR3 is 13 residues. Trimming cost V 3 bases and J 5 bases, with 10 bases left between them. The germline CDR1 and CDR2 sequences are LNHDA and SQIVND (reference sequence). This chain's CDR3 is CASSISWGETQYF. Here the CDR3 DNA reads TGTGCCAGTAGTATTTCCTGGGGGGAGACCCAGTACTTC.

V and J are TRBV10-1 and TRBJ2-7, with D perhaps TRBD1 or TRBD2 (6 bases each). The CDR3 spans 13 residues. Between the trimmed V and J ends, which lost 8 bases and 2 bases, there was a span of 13 bases. From germline, CDR1 is WNHNN and CDR2 SYGVQD (reference sequence). The CDR3 sequence is CASPLGGPYEQYF. The CDR3 DNA reads TGCGCCAGCCCCCTCGGGGGCCCCTACGAGCAGTACTTC.

In its sample, this clone was seen once. V is TRBV7-9 and J is TRBJ1-2; D ambiguous. Germline CDR1 reads SEHNR; CDR2 reads FQNEAQ (reference sequence). Trimming removed 4 bases at V and 6 bases at J, with 9 bases between. The CDR3 totals 12 residues. CDR3 nucleotides: TGTGCCAGCAGCTCCCTAAGGGATGGCTACACCTTC. Translated, it gives CASSSLRDGYTF.

The chain uses TRBV7-3 and TRBJ2-7; D unresolved. Trimming left V 5 bases short and J 2 bases short, with 16 bases between. The CDR3 loop spans 15 amino acids. The germline CDR1 and CDR2 sequences are SGHTA and FQGTGA. As DNA, the CDR3 is TGTGCCAGCAGCCCGGAACCCGCACAAACCTACGAGCAGTACTTC. It encodes CASSPEPAQTYEQYF.

The chain employs TRBV6-1 and TRBJ2-3; 7 positions agree with TRBD1. The CDR3 is made up of 14 amino acids. CDR1 and CDR2 (germline): MNHNS, SASEGT. With V trimmed by 2 bases and J by 5 bases, 4 bases remained unmatched. The CDR3 nucleotides read TGTGCCAGCAGTGAATCGGACAGGATAGATACGCAGTATTTT. This encodes CASSESDRIDTQYF.

The chain carries TRBV6-1 and TRBJ1-4; D unclear. Trimming took off 4 bases at V and 3 bases at J, with 9 bases between the two ends. This CDR3 spans 14 amino acids. CDR1 and CDR2 (germline): MNHNS, SASEGT. DNA for the CDR3: TGTGCCAGCAGTGTGGACCCAGCTAATGAAAAACTGTTTTTT. It translates to CASSVDPANEKLFF.

V and J are TRBV7-9 and TRBJ1-1, with 7 bases fitting TRBD1. V shed 4 bases, J shed 7 bases, and the junction held 6 bases outside the gene matches. This CDR3 has 13 residues. The germline V gene has CDR1 SEHNR and CDR2 FQNEAQ (reference sequence). The CDR3 DNA reads as TGTGCCAGCAGCTCATGGGACAGAGATGAAGCTTTCTTT. Its translation is CASSSWDRDEAFF.

The chain couples TRBV11-1 to TRBJ2-3; TRBD2 matches at 7 bases. The V gene's germline CDR1 is SGHAT and CDR2 FQDESV (reference sequence). This CDR3 region has 14 residues. V was pared by 3 bases and J by 6 bases, with 6 bases of the junction left unmatched. The CDR3 sequence is CASSFSLGGDTQYF. The CDR3, as DNA: TGTGCCAGCAGCTTTAGCCTGGGGGGGGATACGCAGTATTTT.

The rearrangement uses TRBV9 and TRBJ2-3, with a weak D call TRBD2 (6 bases). V dropped 0 bases and J dropped 4 bases, with 12 bases sitting between them. Per germline, CDR1 SGDLS and CDR2 YYNGEE. The CDR3 length is 15 residues. Here the CDR3 DNA reads TGTGCCAGCAGCGTAGTTGGGGGGAGGTCAGATACGCAGTATTTT. Protein sequence: CASSVVGGRSDTQYF.

The rearrangement links TRBV5-1 to TRBJ2-1, with 7 bases aligning to TRBD1. This CDR3 is 15 amino acids long. Germline-derived CDR1 and CDR2 are SGHRS and YFSETQ. J gave up 6 bases and V 1 base, and 7 bases lay outside the gene matches. The CDR3 is CASSLRDSGTNEQFF. CDR3 nucleotide sequence: TGCGCCAGCAGCTTGCGGGACAGCGGCACCAATGAGCAGTTCTTC.

The chain uses TRBV6-4 and TRBJ1-1; D is unresolved. This CDR3 region has 14 residues. V gave up 0 bases and J gave up 1 base, with 6 bases separating them. Germline CDR1 and CDR2: MRHNA and SNTAGT. The CDR3 region has the DNA TGTGCCAGCAGTGACTCGTCGAGGAACACTGAAGCTTTCTTT. The encoded protein is CASSDSSRNTEAFF.